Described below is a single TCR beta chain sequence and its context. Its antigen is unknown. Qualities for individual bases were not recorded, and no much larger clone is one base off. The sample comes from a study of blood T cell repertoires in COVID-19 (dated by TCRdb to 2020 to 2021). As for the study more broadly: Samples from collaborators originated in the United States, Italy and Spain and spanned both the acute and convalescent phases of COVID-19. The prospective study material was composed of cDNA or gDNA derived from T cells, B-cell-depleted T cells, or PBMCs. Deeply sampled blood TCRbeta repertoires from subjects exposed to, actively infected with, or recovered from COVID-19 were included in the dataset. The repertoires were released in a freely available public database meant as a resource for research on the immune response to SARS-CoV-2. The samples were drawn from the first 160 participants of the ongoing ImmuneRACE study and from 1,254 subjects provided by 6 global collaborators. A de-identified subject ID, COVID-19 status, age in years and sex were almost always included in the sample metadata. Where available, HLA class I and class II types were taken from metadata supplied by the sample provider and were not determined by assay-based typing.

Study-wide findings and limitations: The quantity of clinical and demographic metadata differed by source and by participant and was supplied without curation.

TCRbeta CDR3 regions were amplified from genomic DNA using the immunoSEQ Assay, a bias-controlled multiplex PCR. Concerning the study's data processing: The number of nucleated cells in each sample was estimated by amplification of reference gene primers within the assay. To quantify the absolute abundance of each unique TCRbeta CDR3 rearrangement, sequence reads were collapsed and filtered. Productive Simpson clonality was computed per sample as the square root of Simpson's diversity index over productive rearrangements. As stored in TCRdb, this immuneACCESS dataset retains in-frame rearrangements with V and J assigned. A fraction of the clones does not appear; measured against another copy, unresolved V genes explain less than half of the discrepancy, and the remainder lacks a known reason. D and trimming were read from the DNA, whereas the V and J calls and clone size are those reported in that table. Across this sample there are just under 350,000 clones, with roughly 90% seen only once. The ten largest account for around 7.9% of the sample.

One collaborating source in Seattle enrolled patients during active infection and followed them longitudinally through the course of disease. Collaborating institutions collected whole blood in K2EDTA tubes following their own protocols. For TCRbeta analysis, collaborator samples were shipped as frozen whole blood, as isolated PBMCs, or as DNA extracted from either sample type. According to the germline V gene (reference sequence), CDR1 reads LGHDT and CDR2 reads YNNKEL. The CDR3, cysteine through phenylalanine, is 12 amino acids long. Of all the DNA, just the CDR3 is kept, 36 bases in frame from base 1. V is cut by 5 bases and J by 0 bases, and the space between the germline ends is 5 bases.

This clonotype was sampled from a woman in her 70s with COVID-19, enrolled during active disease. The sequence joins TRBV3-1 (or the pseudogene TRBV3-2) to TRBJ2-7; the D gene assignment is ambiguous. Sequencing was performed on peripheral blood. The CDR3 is CASSAHSYEQYF. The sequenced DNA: TGTGCCAGCAGCGCACACTCCTACGAGCAGTACTTC.